This T cell receptor beta chain appears in the sequencing data of a study of cytomegalovirus exposure and HLA in healthy donors. Both 60 Vbeta primers and 13 Jbeta primers went into the PCR. Repertoires were generated with immunoSEQ multiplex PCR, while TCRdb's copy carries only in-frame clones and drops some. Of 65,000 to 70,000 clones detected, around 80% appear once; the ten largest clones hold 7% to 9.5%. This clone was counted a single time. The target antigen is unknown. Study-wide points: A later analysis linked a missense DCLRE1C variant to TCR beta V- and J-gene trimming. Links to common viral pathogens appeared, in a later analysis, for several of the most significant clusters. Several V segments, TRBV6-2 and TRBV6-3 among them, could not be told apart and were dropped.

The junction had 17 bases not matched to a gene; V was cut back by 8 bases and J by 1 base. Germline CDR1 and CDR2: ENHRY and SYGVKD. The CDR3 is made up of 19 amino acids. The receptor comes from a woman in her 30s in good health and CMV-seropositive. Sequencing was carried out using PBMCs. The J gene is TRBJ2-6, the V gene TRBV10-3; 7 bases fit TRBD1. The DNA for the CDR3 is TGTGCCATCGCACAACTTTTAGACAGGGTGGGGTCTGGGGCCAACGTCCTGACTTTC. It codes for CAIAQLLDRVGSGANVLTF.